Listed below are T cell receptor beta chains from one sample, sequenced in a study of Graves' ophthalmopathy and Graves' hyperthyroidism. MiXCR was run by TCRdb on the multiplex PCR reads, yielding one entry per CDR3 protein. Altogether hundreds of thousands of distinct CDR3 sequences are present, approximately 39% being singletons, with the ten largest covering more than 2.5%. The material sequenced was peripheral blood. These receptors were taken from an adult man with Graves' ophthalmopathy. The CDR3 runs from the conserved cysteine through the conserved F or W. The D gene is left open where the match is weak. A clone size is listed for some rows: how often the clone was seen (once, few, many), or a class if it is expanded.

many	TRBV25-1	.	TRBJ1-1	CASSEAGPYTEAFF	TGTGCCAGCAGTGAGGCAGGGCCCTACACTGAAGCTTTCTTT
once	TRBV9	.	TRBJ2-6	CASSRLGGVSGANVLTF	TGTGCCAGCAGCCGCCTTGGAGGGGTTTCTGGGGCCAACGTCCTGACTTTC
.	TRBV7-2	.	TRBJ1-2	CACNLEDYRNYGYTF	TGTGCCTGCAACTTAGAGGATTACCGCAACTATGGCTACACCTTC
.	TRBV19	TRBD1	TRBJ2-5	CASMPGQGAILWETQYF	TGTGCCAGTATGCCGGGACAGGGGGCTATTCTATGGGAGACCCAGTACTTC
many	TRBV19	.	TRBJ1-5	CASSTTLDSNNQPQHF	TGTGCCAGTAGTACCACTCTGGACAGCAACAATCAGCCCCAGCATTTT
.	TRBV12-3/TRBV12-4	TRBD1	TRBJ1-5	CASSLGGTVNQPQHF	TGTGCCAGCAGTTTAGGGGGGACAGTCAATCAGCCCCAGCATTTT
.	TRBV10-3	.	TRBJ1-5	CAISGGLTGNQPQHF	TGTGCCATCAGTGGTGGGCTTACGGGCAATCAGCCCCAGCATTTT
few	TRBV4-1	.	TRBJ2-7	CASSQDHGAMYEQYF	TGCGCCAGCAGCCAAGATCACGGGGCTATGTACGAGCAGTACTTC
few	TRBV6-1	.	TRBJ2-7	CASSESEFFLGGEQYF	TGTGCCAGCAGTGAATCCGAGTTCTTCCTGGGTGGCGAGCAGTACTTC
.	TRBV7-9	TRBD1	TRBJ1-4	CASSPGQGANEKLFF	TGTGCCAGCAGCCCGGGACAGGGCGCTAATGAAAAACTGTTTTTT
.	TRBV15	.	TRBJ1-5	CATSSLVGSSNQPQHF	TGTGCCACCAGCAGCTTGGTTGGTAGTAGCAATCAGCCCCAGCATTTT
.	TRBV4-1	.	TRBJ2-7	CASSPAAGFEQYF	TGCGCCAGCAGCCCCGCTGCGGGGTTCGAGCAGTACTTC
many	TRBV7-9	.	TRBJ1-4	CASSLGYVALGEKLFF	TGTGCCAGCAGCTTAGGTTACGTTGCTCTGGGGGAAAAACTGTTTTTT
many	TRBV9	.	TRBJ1-1	CATPEAAFF	TGTGCCACCCCCGAGGCAGCTTTCTTT
many	TRBV6-5	.	TRBJ1-5	CASRQGVNQPQHF	TGTGCCAGCAGACAGGGCGTTAATCAGCCCCAGCATTTT
few	TRBV6-6	.	TRBJ2-6	CASSPPAGPSGANVLTF	TGTGCCAGCTCACCACCTGCAGGGCCATCTGGGGCCAACGTCCTGACTTTC
once	TRBV7-9	.	TRBJ1-2	CASRGGRVDGYTF	TGTGCCAGCAGGGGGGGGAGGGTGGATGGCTACACCTTC
many	TRBV11-3	TRBD1	TRBJ1-3	CASSLARDRRLSGNTIYF	TGTGCCAGCAGCTTAGCCCGGGACAGGCGACTCTCTGGAAACACCATATATTTT
.	TRBV11-1	TRBD2	TRBJ2-1	CASSYLAGGGNEQFF	TGTGCCAGCAGCTACCTAGCGGGCGGTGGAAATGAGCAGTTCTTC
few	TRBV5-5	TRBD2	TRBJ2-7	CASRSGLDWGEQYF	TGTGCCAGCAGGTCGGGACTAGATTGGGGAGAGCAGTACTTC
.	TRBV12-3/TRBV12-4	.	TRBJ1-1	CASSSDDLSPEAFF	TGTGCCAGCAGCTCCGATGACCTCAGCCCTGAAGCTTTCTTT
.	TRBV2	.	TRBJ2-5	CASSPQGGLETQYF	TGTGCCAGCAGCCCCCAGGGGGGGCTTGAGACCCAGTACTTC
few	TRBV10-3	.	TRBJ2-3	CAIRDPADTQYF	TGTGCCATCAGGGACCCGGCGGATACGCAGTATTTT
few	TRBV20-1	TRBD1	TRBJ1-5	CSARGVSATGVGNQPQHF	TGCAGTGCTAGAGGGGTTTCAGCGACAGGGGTGGGCAATCAGCCCCAGCATTTT
many	TRBV25-1	.	TRBJ2-5	CASSETRGIGETQYF	TGTGCCAGCAGTGAAACCCGGGGGATTGGAGAGACCCAGTACTTC
many	TRBV7-2	.	TRBJ1-1	CASSLGPPEAFF	TGTGCCAGCAGCTTAGGCCCCCCTGAAGCTTTCTTT
.	TRBV11-2	.	TRBJ2-3	CASSLVRSVPDTQYF	TGTGCCAGCAGCTTAGTACGGTCCGTTCCAGATACGCAGTATTTT
.	TRBV11-3	TRBD2	TRBJ2-2	CASSPRSGSHTGELFF	TGTGCCAGCAGCCCCCGTAGCGGGAGTCACACCGGGGAGCTGTTTTTT
.	TRBV15	TRBD1	TRBJ1-3	CATSRDLTGTGNTIYF	TGTGCCACCAGCAGAGATCTGACAGGGACTGGAAACACCATATATTTT
many	TRBV10-3	.	TRBJ2-7	CASIGGRDRYSYEQYF	TGTGCCAGCATCGGGGGCAGAGACAGGTACTCCTACGAGCAGTACTTC
.	TRBV6-1	TRBD2	TRBJ2-7	CASSLADGRASYEQYF	TGTGCCAGCAGCCTCGCCGACGGGAGGGCGTCCTACGAGCAGTACTTC
many	TRBV6-6	TRBD1	TRBJ1-4	CASSYLGQRDEKLFF	TGTGCCAGCAGTTACCTGGGACAGAGGGATGAAAAACTGTTTTTT
many	TRBV4-1	.	TRBJ1-1	CASSDIPWTEAFF	TGCGCCAGCAGTGACATCCCCTGGACTGAAGCTTTCTTT
.	TRBV5-5	.	TRBJ2-7	CASSLGGKGSDEQYF	TGCGCCAGCAGCTTGGGTGGGAAAGGCTCCGACGAGCAGTACTTC
.	TRBV13	.	TRBJ2-7	CASSQGSTTKYF	TGTGCCAGCAGCCAAGGTAGCACAACCAAGTACTTC
.	TRBV25-1	.	TRBJ1-1	CASSDDKVGFTEAFF	TGTGCCAGCAGTGATGATAAAGTAGGGTTTACTGAAGCCTTCTTT
.	TRBV7-9	TRBD1	TRBJ1-6	CASSPRQGVNNSPLHF	TGTGCCAGCAGCCCCCGACAGGGAGTAAATAATTCACCCCTCCACTTT
many	TRBV19	TRBD1	TRBJ1-6	CASSNGQDGSPLHF	TGTGCCAGTAGTAATGGACAGGATGGTTCACCCCTCCACTTT
.	TRBV7-6	TRBD2	TRBJ2-7	CASSQERLAGGTSYEQYF	TGTGCCAGCAGCCAAGAAAGGCTAGCGGGAGGTACCTCCTACGAGCAGTACTTC
many	TRBV7-3	.	TRBJ2-5	CASSPQGQTEGQETQYF	TGTGCCAGCAGCCCGCAGGGACAGACGGAGGGGCAAGAGACCCAGTACTTC
many	TRBV19	TRBD1	TRBJ1-1	CATTSAGGRNTEAFF	TGTGCCACCACTTCGGCAGGGGGCAGGAACACTGAAGCTTTCTTT
.	TRBV6-1	TRBD1	TRBJ1-5	CASKFAGGLDQPQHF	TGTGCCAGCAAGTTCGCAGGGGGATTGGATCAGCCCCAGCATTTT
.	TRBV9	TRBD2	TRBJ2-7	CASSETSGRAEQYF	TGTGCCAGCAGCGAGACTAGCGGGAGGGCCGAGCAGTACTTC
many	TRBV7-9	.	TRBJ2-7	CASGGGRAYEQYF	TGTGCCAGCGGAGGCGGCAGGGCCTACGAGCAGTACTTC
.	TRBV10-3	.	TRBJ2-7	CASSSSGPRSYEQYF	TGTGCCAGCAGTTCTTCCGGACCCCGCTCCTACGAGCAGTACTTC
.	TRBV7-2	TRBD1	TRBJ2-3	CASSVRQGSTDTQYF	TGTGCCAGCAGCGTAAGACAGGGTAGCACAGATACGCAGTATTTT
.	TRBV7-9	TRBD1	TRBJ1-2	CASSSGTGGAGGAYGYTF	TGTGCCAGCAGCTCCGGGACAGGGGGCGCAGGAGGTGCCTATGGCTACACCTTC
.	TRBV24-1	TRBD1	TRBJ1-4	CATSDGGTGLVFF	TGTGCCACCAGTGATGGGGGGACAGGGTTGGTGTTTTTT
.	TRBV9	TRBD2	TRBJ2-5	CASSVGEGSSETQYF	TGTGCCAGCAGCGTAGGGGAGGGTAGTTCAGAGACCCAGTACTTC
once	TRBV29-1	TRBD1	TRBJ2-7	CSAGTEAYEQYF	TGCAGTGCCGGGACAGAAGCCTACGAGCAGTACTTC
.	TRBV3-1	TRBD1	TRBJ2-7	CASRSTTSGTAYEQYF	TGTGCCAGCAGGTCCACTACCTCAGGGACAGCCTACGAGCAGTACTTC
many	TRBV7-2	TRBD1	TRBJ1-3	CASSFDREPGNTIYF	TGTGCCAGCAGCTTTGACAGGGAGCCCGGAAACACCATATATTTT